These T cell receptor beta chains were read from a single sample in a study of blood T cell repertoires in COVID-19. Assay used: immunoSEQ multiplex PCR; TCRdb lists only in-frame clones, some missing. The repertoire holds roughly 350,000 clones, with over 75% as singletons. Sequencing used peripheral blood. Receptors originate from a woman aged 45-65 years with active or convalescent COVID-19. Each CDR3 is given with its conserved first and last residue. The D gene is left open where the match is weak. The size of a clone is reported for some rows only, either as once, few or many, or as a class for expanded clones.

V gene	clone size	J gene	D gene	CDR3 protein	CDR3 DNA
TRBV7-2	NA	TRBJ2-5	NA	CASSRYQETQYF	TGTGCCAGCAGCCGGTACCAAGAGACCCAGTACTTC
TRBV7-9	NA	TRBJ2-3	NA	CASKPPGDTQYF	TGTGCCAGCAAACCCCCGGGAGATACGCAGTATTTT
TRBV11-1	NA	TRBJ2-7	TRBD2	CASSRGLDGYEQYF	TGTGCCAGCAGCAGAGGACTAGACGGGTACGAGCAGTACTTC
TRBV6-2/TRBV6-3	NA	TRBJ1-2	TRBD1	CASSWRGQDLGPENYGYTF	TGTGCCAGCAGTTGGAGGGGGCAGGACCTTGGCCCCGAGAACTATGGCTACACCTTC
TRBV19	NA	TRBJ2-7	TRBD2	CASSISAVAGGTYEQYF	TGTGCCAGTAGTATTTCCGCGGTAGCGGGGGGGACCTACGAGCAGTACTTC
TRBV9	NA	TRBJ1-1	NA	CASSVRSGGAGEAFF	TGTGCCAGCAGCGTCAGAAGTGGAGGGGCTGGTGAAGCTTTCTTT
TRBV4-1	NA	TRBJ1-2	TRBD1	CASSQMGQGEGYNINTF	TGCGCCAGCAGCCAAATGGGACAGGGAGAAGGGTATAATATTAACACCTTC
TRBV25-1	NA	TRBJ2-3	TRBD2	CASSSSSGSTQYF	TGTGCCAGCAGCTCCTCTAGCGGGAGTACGCAGTATTTT
TRBV5-4	NA	TRBJ2-1	NA	CASSYIGEQFF	TGTGCCAGCAGCTACATCGGGGAGCAGTTCTTC
TRBV10-3	NA	TRBJ1-3	NA	CAISEPGGMAGNTIYF	TGTGCCATCAGTGAGCCGGGGGGAATGGCTGGAAACACCATATATTTT
TRBV15	NA	TRBJ1-5	NA	CATSRVGEGQPQHF	TGTGCCACCAGCAGAGTAGGGGAAGGGCAGCCCCAGCATTTT
TRBV19	few	TRBJ1-1	NA	CASRGRVLNTEAFF	TGTGCCAGTAGAGGCAGGGTCTTGAACACTGAAGCTTTCTTT
TRBV30	once	TRBJ1-1	NA	CAWSVSGDTEAFF	TGTGCCTGGAGTGTATCCGGAGACACTGAAGCTTTCTTT
TRBV6-4	many	TRBJ2-6	TRBD1	CASSPGQGRPNVLTF	TGTGCCAGCAGTCCCGGACAGGGTAGGCCCAACGTCCTGACTTTC
TRBV6-1	once	TRBJ1-5	NA	CASSDQEGNQPQHF	TGTGCCAGCAGTGACCAGGAGGGCAATCAGCCCCAGCATTTT
TRBV5-8	NA	TRBJ2-3	NA	CASSLASGRGTDTQYF	TGTGCCAGCAGCTTGGCCTCTGGCAGGGGCACAGATACGCAGTATTTT
TRBV18	NA	TRBJ2-7	TRBD1	CASGTGNYEQYF	TGTGCCAGCGGGACAGGGAACTACGAGCAGTACTTC
TRBV6-2/TRBV6-3	NA	TRBJ2-7	NA	CASSYPSGTGLYEQYF	TGTGCCAGCAGCTATCCATCCGGGACGGGACTCTACGAGCAGTACTTC
TRBV19	NA	TRBJ2-1	TRBD2	CASTRRGDRNEQFF	TGTGCCAGTACCCGACGGGGGGATCGCAATGAGCAGTTCTTC
TRBV28	NA	TRBJ2-5	NA	CASSLSSTQETQYF	TGTGCCAGCAGTTTATCGTCTACCCAAGAGACCCAGTACTTC
TRBV10-3	NA	TRBJ2-3	TRBD2	CAIRSSGGTDTQYF	TGTGCCATACGGAGTAGCGGGGGCACAGATACGCAGTATTTT
TRBV9	once	TRBJ2-1	NA	CASNPSSGSFYNEQFF	TGTGCCAGCAACCCTTCGAGTGGGAGTTTCTACAATGAGCAGTTCTTC
TRBV11-3	NA	TRBJ2-3	TRBD1	CASSSVQGGLDTQYF	TGTGCCAGCAGCTCCGTACAGGGGGGATTGGATACGCAGTATTTT
TRBV9	NA	TRBJ1-2	TRBD1	CASSVLTGGDYGYTF	TGTGCCAGCAGCGTATTGACAGGGGGGGACTATGGCTACACCTTC
TRBV7-2	NA	TRBJ2-7	TRBD2	CASSFSSGRVPYEQYF	TGTGCCAGCAGCTTTTCTAGCGGGAGGGTCCCCTACGAGCAGTACTTC
TRBV2	NA	TRBJ1-2	NA	CASSEGASFYGYTF	TGTGCCAGCAGTGAAGGGGCATCTTTCTATGGCTACACCTTC
TRBV5-1	NA	TRBJ1-1	TRBD1	CASSLDRGYTEAFF	TGCGCCAGCAGCTTGGACAGGGGGTACACTGAAGCTTTCTTT
TRBV28	NA	TRBJ1-1	TRBD1	CASSLTGGTEAFF	TGTGCCAGCAGTTTAACAGGGGGTACTGAAGCTTTCTTT
TRBV10-3	NA	TRBJ2-4	TRBD1	CAISDVDRVAKNIQYF	TGTGCCATCAGTGACGTTGACAGGGTAGCCAAAAACATTCAGTACTTC
TRBV19	NA	TRBJ1-2	NA	CATNEGLSRYGYTF	TGTGCCACCAACGAGGGCCTCTCCCGCTATGGCTACACCTTC
TRBV9	NA	TRBJ2-1	TRBD2	CASSPRASGSDEQFF	TGTGCCAGCAGCCCACGGGCTAGCGGGAGTGATGAGCAGTTCTTC
TRBV11-2	NA	TRBJ2-7	TRBD2	CASSLVGTSGGLYEQYF	TGTGCCAGCAGCTTAGTGGGGACTAGCGGAGGCCTTTACGAGCAGTACTTC
TRBV30	NA	TRBJ2-3	NA	CAWSVPGGADTQYF	TGTGCCTGGAGTGTACCGGGCGGGGCAGATACGCAGTATTTT
TRBV6-2/TRBV6-3	NA	TRBJ2-7	NA	CASSYNPTYEQYF	TGTGCCAGCAGTTACAATCCCACCTACGAGCAGTACTTC
TRBV18	NA	TRBJ2-2	TRBD2	CASSKTKAGGPETGELFF	TGTGCCAGCTCAAAAACTAAAGCGGGAGGGCCGGAAACCGGGGAGCTGTTTTTT
TRBV5-1	NA	TRBJ2-3	NA	CASSLEGRGDTQYF	TGCGCCAGCAGCTTGGAAGGGAGAGGAGATACGCAGTATTTT
TRBV5-4	NA	TRBJ2-7	NA	CASSLGGVISYEQYF	TGTGCCAGCAGCTTGGGGGGGGTAATCAGCTACGAGCAGTACTTC
TRBV5-1	NA	TRBJ1-1	TRBD1	CASSPQGLQGTMNTEAFF	TGCGCCAGCAGCCCCCAAGGGCTACAGGGGACAATGAACACTGAAGCTTTCTTT
TRBV11-1	NA	TRBJ2-5	NA	CASSLSDSKETQYF	TGTGCCAGCAGCCTCTCGGACAGCAAAGAGACCCAGTACTTC
TRBV10-3	NA	TRBJ1-4	NA	CAIRSGAGGEKLFF	TGTGCCATCAGGTCAGGGGCTGGGGGTGAAAAACTGTTTTTT
TRBV4-2	NA	TRBJ2-1	TRBD1	CASSQAPGQGAYNEQFF	TGTGCCAGCAGCCAAGCCCCCGGACAGGGGGCCTACAATGAGCAGTTCTTC
TRBV19	NA	TRBJ2-5	TRBD1	CASRTRTGAQETQYF	TGTGCCAGTAGGACCCGGACAGGGGCACAAGAGACCCAGTACTTC
TRBV19	NA	TRBJ2-2	TRBD2	CASSIRLAGGPGGELFF	TGTGCCAGTAGTATTAGGCTAGCGGGAGGGCCCGGCGGGGAGCTGTTTTTT
TRBV7-8	NA	TRBJ1-2	TRBD1	CASSPDRDRNYGYTF	TGTGCCAGCAGCCCAGACAGGGACAGGAACTATGGCTACACCTTC
TRBV19	NA	TRBJ2-1	TRBD2	CASRNRGSGGNEQFF	TGTGCCAGCAGGAATCGGGGTAGCGGGGGCAATGAGCAGTTCTTC
TRBV9	NA	TRBJ2-7	NA	CASSVGGGTSYEQYF	TGTGCCAGCAGCGTAGGGGGAGGGACAAGCTACGAGCAGTACTTC
TRBV28	once	TRBJ2-7	TRBD1	CASSFLGTGGYYEQYF	TGTGCCAGCAGTTTTTTAGGTACAGGGGGCTATTACGAGCAGTACTTC
TRBV7-9	NA	TRBJ2-2	NA	CASSLPQGFANTGELFF	TGTGCCAGCAGCTTACCTCAGGGATTCGCGAACACCGGGGAGCTGTTTTTT